This TCR beta chain was sequenced in a study of T cells in women clearing cervical HPV infection. Across the whole study: Controls gave blood once infection was undetectable; cases at lesion identification.

This CDR3 has 12 residues. Looked up from germline, CDR1 is MGHRA and CDR2 is YSYEKL. Notes on this clone: With the read ending 3 residues before the CDR3 end, the germline J gene is used to fill in that end.

Prevalent HPV16 infections were excluded; only incident single HPV16 infections included. Sequencing used immunoSEQ multiplex PCR; TCRdb keeps in-frame clones, though not all of them. The table lists 25,000 or so clones, with roughly 11% in the top ten. The receptor was derived from a woman aged 18 to 75 with a cervical HPV16 infection that either progressed to CIN3+ or cleared (not recorded which). The V gene is TRBV4-1, the J gene TRBJ2-4; tentative D call: TRBD2 (5 bases). Input material: blood buffy coat. CDR3 in amino acids: CASSQDPLAQYF. Partial CDR3 DNA: TGCGCCAGCAGCCAAGATCCGCTAGCT.